Each of the 23 T cell receptor beta chains below was sequenced from the same sample in a study of cytomegalovirus exposure and HLA in healthy donors. Use of 60 Vbeta and 13 Jbeta primers characterized the PCR. Sequencing used immunoSEQ multiplex PCR; TCRdb keeps in-frame clones, though not all of them. The top ten clones hold under 2% of a sample with approximately 140,000 clones, 60% to 80% of them seen once. Source material: PBMCs. The receptors were sampled from a female donor in good health and CMV-seronegative.

The chain combines TRBV11-2 with TRBJ1-1, with D unresolved. Per the germline V gene, CDR1 is SGHAT and CDR2 is FQNNGV. CDR3 length equals 13 residues. V lost 5 bases to trimming and J lost 11 bases, with 18 bases between them. CDR3 sequence: CASSPIRSVGAFF. The CDR3 nucleotides read TGTGCCAGCAGCCCCATCCGGAGCGTTGGGGCTTTCTTT.

As regards this clone: Its ends do not fully match the called genes, so a read error is possible. The chain recombines TRBV9 with TRBJ1-1; a weak D match, TRBD1 (5 bases). Germline lookup yields CDR1 SGDLS and CDR2 YYNGEE. The CDR3 is 15 residues long. This chain's CDR3 is CASSVGTSMNSEAFF. The CDR3 nucleotides are TGTGCCAGCAGCGTAGGGACATCCATGAACTCTGAAGCTTTCTTT.

The V gene is TRBV27, the J gene TRBJ2-6, with 7 bases fitting TRBD1. Germline V gene data show CDR1 as MNHEY and CDR2 as SMNVEV (reference sequence). The length of the CDR3 is 19 residues. V trimming: 1 base; J trimming: 0 bases; junction bases outside the gene matches: 9. CDR3 amino acids: CASSLWSGQPPSGANVLTF. CDR3 DNA: TGTGCCAGCAGTTTATGGTCGGGACAGCCACCCTCTGGGGCCAACGTCCTGACTTTC.

This chain links TRBV6-1 with TRBJ1-2; 9 nucleotides line up with TRBD1. The CDR3 has 17 residues. Germline V gene data show CDR1 as MNHNS and CDR2 as SASEGT. V gave up 2 bases and J gave up 7 bases; unmatched junction bases: 14. The CDR3 DNA is TGTGCCAGCAGTGAAAAGAATAAGTCCGGGGGACAGGGTGGCTACACCTTC. Encoded protein: CASSEKNKSGGQGGYTF.

The chain recombines TRBV14 with TRBJ2-2; 8 bases map to TRBD1. J was trimmed by 3 bases and V by 2 bases; bases with no gene match: 5. Germline CDR1 and CDR2: SGHDN and FVKESK. This CDR3 comprises 16 residues. The CDR3 DNA follows: TGTGCCAGCAGCCAATTCGGGACAGGCTACACCGGGGAGCTGTTTTTT. It encodes CASSQFGTGYTGELFF.

In its sample, this clone was seen once. This sequence joins TRBV28 and TRBJ1-4; 9 nucleotides align to TRBD1. From germline, CDR1 is MDHEN and CDR2 SYDVKM. The CDR3 loop spans 14 amino acids. V was clipped by 6 bases and J by 8 bases; unmatched bases: 7. CDR3 sequence reads: CASSPGTGLEKLFF. The CDR3, as DNA: TGTGCCAGCAGCCCCGGGACAGGGCTAGAAAAACTGTTTTTT.

The rearrangement uses TRBV2 and TRBJ1-2; tentatively, D is TRBD1 (6 bases). CDR1 and CDR2 (germline): SNHLY, FYNNEI. V was clipped by 9 bases and J by 2 bases, with 22 bases between them. The CDR3 sequence is 16 residues long. CDR3 protein: CASYTNPRTGNYGYTF. The CDR3 nucleotides read TGTGCCAGTTATACTAACCCCAGAACAGGGAACTATGGCTACACCTTC.

The rearrangement uses TRBV4-1 and TRBJ1-2; 7 nucleotides line up with TRBD1. Trimming took 1 base from V and 4 from J; bases not matched to a gene: 9. Germline V gene data show CDR1 as MGHRA and CDR2 as YSYEKL. The CDR3 contains 16 residues. The CDR3 sequence: CASSQASDRVSYGYTF. CDR3 nucleotides: TGCGCCAGCAGCCAAGCGAGCGACAGGGTTTCCTATGGCTACACCTTC.

This rearrangement joins TRBV27 to TRBJ2-7; 10 bases agree with TRBD2. Germline V gene sequence: CDR1 MNHEY, CDR2 SMNVEV (reference sequence). J lost 3 bases, V lost 8 bases, and 7 bases had no gene match. The CDR3 has 14 residues. In DNA, the CDR3 is TGTGCCAGCGGGATAGCGGGGGGCAACTACGAGCAGTACTTC. This translates into CASGIAGGNYEQYF.

This clone has only one observation. The chain employs TRBV9 and TRBJ2-5; 9 bases match TRBD2. CDR3 length: 15 amino acids. CDR1 is SGDLS and CDR2 is YYNGEE in the germline V gene. V lost 2 bases and J lost 5; bases outside the gene matches: 7. The CDR3 DNA follows: TGTGCCAGCAGCGTCCTTAGCGGGAGTCAGGAGACCCAGTACTTC. Its protein product is CASSVLSGSQETQYF.

The chain links TRBV29-1 to TRBJ1-1, with 9 bases identical to TRBD1. Per the germline V gene, CDR1 is SQVTM and CDR2 is ANQGSEA. The CDR3 has 13 amino acids. V gave up 6 bases and J gave up 0 bases; unmatched junction bases: 2. CDR3 loop: CSVGTGMNTEAFF. In DNA, the CDR3 is TGCAGCGTCGGGACAGGGATGAACACTGAAGCTTTCTTT.

The rearrangement uses TRBV19 and TRBJ2-1, with 8 bases aligning to TRBD2. J gave up 7 bases and V 4 bases, and 12 bases lay outside the gene matches. This CDR3 is built from 16 residues. The germline CDR1 and CDR2 sequences are LNHDA and SQIVND (reference sequence). In nucleotides, the CDR3 is TGTGCCAGTAGTAGGATGACTAGCGAGTACAAAAATGAGCAGTTCTTC. Its translation is CASSRMTSEYKNEQFF.

The chain couples TRBV28 to TRBJ2-5; 8 bases map to TRBD2. This CDR3 contains 17 residues. The J segment lost 5 bases and the V segment lost 6 bases, leaving 17 bases of the junction unmatched. Germline V CDR1 and CDR2: MDHEN, SYDVKM. The CDR3 spells CASSPPPRAGGGETQYF. The CDR3 DNA sequence: TGTGCCAGCAGCCCACCACCTCGTGCGGGAGGAGGGGAGACCCAGTACTTC.

The V and J genes are TRBV7-7 and TRBJ2-2; 9 nucleotides match TRBD2. The trim removed 5 bases at V and 3 bases at J, leaving 16 bases unmatched. The CDR3 extends over 19 amino acids. The germline gives CDR1 SSHAT, CDR2 FNYEAQ (reference sequence). The CDR3, as DNA: TGTGCCAGCAGCCAAGGCGCGCCTGCGGGGGGGCCCTACACCGGGGAGCTGTTTTTT. It yields the protein CASSQGAPAGGPYTGELFF.

The rearrangement uses TRBV18 and TRBJ1-1, with D possibly TRBD1 on 6 matching bases. This CDR3 comprises 16 residues. The germline V and J ends were trimmed by 3 bases and 3 bases, with 17 bases remaining between them. CDR1 and CDR2 from the germline V gene are KGHSH and LQKENI. Here the CDR3 reads CASSPDVRAGDTEAFF. The CDR3 DNA follows: TGTGCCAGCTCACCGGATGTGAGGGCAGGGGACACTGAAGCTTTCTTT.

The J gene is TRBJ2-7, the V gene TRBV2; 8 bases align to TRBD1. This CDR3 comprises 14 residues. J gave up 3 bases and V 6 bases, and 7 bases lay outside the gene matches. CDR1 is SNHLY and CDR2 is FYNNEI in the germline V gene. CDR3 in DNA: TGTGCCAGCAGCAACCAGGGGGCCGTCTACGAGCAGTACTTC. It translates to CASSNQGAVYEQYF.

V is TRBV28 and J is TRBJ2-3; TRBD1 matches 8 bases. Germline V gene sequence: CDR1 MDHEN, CDR2 SYDVKM. V shed 3 bases, J shed 2 bases, and the junction held 13 bases outside the gene matches. The CDR3 has 18 amino acids. CDR3 coding DNA: TGTGCCAGCAGTTTCGGAGGCAGGGGGCGCCCAATCACAGATACGCAGTATTTT. Protein product: CASSFGGRGRPITDTQYF.

The rearrangement links TRBV19 to TRBJ1-2, with 10 bases matching TRBD1. V was clipped by 5 bases and J by 5 bases; unmatched bases: 8. The CDR3 has 15 residues. Germline V CDR1 and CDR2: LNHDA, SQIVND (reference sequence). CDR3 region: CASSPPTGGQYGYTF. The CDR3, as DNA: TGTGCCAGTAGTCCACCGACAGGGGGCCAGTATGGCTACACCTTC.

This clone was seen only once. The chain uses TRBV4-1 and TRBJ2-1; no clear D. Looked up from germline, CDR1 is MGHRA and CDR2 is YSYEKL. Trimming stripped 3 bases from V and 15 bases from J, with 15 bases between. CDR3 length: 12 residues. CDR3 DNA: TGCGCCAGCAGCCAGGGTGACAAGATCCCGTTCTTC. Protein sequence: CASSQGDKIPFF.

The J gene is TRBJ1-4, the V gene TRBV6-5; 8 bases fit TRBD1. The junction had 6 bases not matched to a gene; V was cut back by 0 bases and J by 6 bases. The germline CDR1 and CDR2 sequences are MNHEY and SVGAGI. The length of the CDR3 is 16 residues. CDR3 DNA sequence: TGTGCCAGCAGTTACTCGGGGGGACAGGCCTATGAAAAACTGTTTTTT. This encodes CASSYSGGQAYEKLFF.

CDR3 in amino acids: CASSLTGGGRYNEQFF. The CDR3 DNA follows: TGTGCCAGCAGCTTGACAGGGGGCGGAAGATACAATGAGCAGTTCTTC. The chain links TRBV7-9 to TRBJ2-1, with 10 bases that match TRBD1. CDR3 size: 16 residues. With V trimmed by 3 bases and J by 4 bases, 6 bases remained unmatched. Germline lookup yields CDR1 SEHNR and CDR2 FQNEAQ (reference sequence).

The chain uses TRBV6-6 and TRBJ1-5; D is unresolved. Germline assignment: CDR1 MNHNY and CDR2 SVGAGI (reference sequence). The CDR3 sequence is 12 residues long. V was clipped by 5 bases and J by 5 bases, with 7 bases between them. CDR3 amino acids: CASSAQYQPQHF. Written as DNA, the CDR3 is TGTGCCAGCAGTGCGCAATATCAGCCCCAGCATTTT.

This clone occurred once. The chain uses TRBV7-3 and TRBJ2-3, with 12 bases identical to TRBD2. The trim removed 9 bases at V and 6 bases at J, leaving 7 bases unmatched. Germline CDR1 reads SGHTA; CDR2 reads FQGTGA. The CDR3 covers 14 residues. The CDR3 DNA reads as TGTGCCAGTTCGACTAGCGGGAGTTTCGATACGCAGTATTTT. Amino acid sequence: CASSTSGSFDTQYF.